The 20 T cell receptor beta chains given below trace back to one sample, sequenced in a study of blood T cells in healthy people across ages. Primers used in a second PCR of roughly 6 to 11 cycles were a sample-barcoded 5' primer and a J-beta primer mix. TCRdb passed the 5' RACE reads through MiXCR, listing each CDR3 protein once. This table holds roughly 930,000 distinct CDR3 sequences, 48% found once. Sequencing was performed on blood. These TCRs come from a man under 40 in good health.

A remark on this clonotype: Relative to the germline gene, one junction end is altered; a read error may explain this. The chain uses TRBV12-5 and TRBJ2-1, with D maybe TRBD2 (5 bases). CDR3 length: 16 residues. Germline lookup yields CDR1 LGHNT and CDR2 FRNRAP. The CDR3 DNA is TGTGCCAGTGGTTTGGACTTTAGTAGCTCCTACAATGAGCAGTTCTTC. Translated: CASGLDFSSSYNEQFF.

This clonotype was seen more than once but under ten times. This chain joins TRBV4-1 and TRBJ2-7; possibly TRBD2 for D (6 bases). Germline lookup yields CDR1 MGHRA and CDR2 YSYEKL. V dropped 1 base and J dropped 3 bases, with 13 bases sitting between them. This CDR3 has 15 residues. CDR3 coding DNA: TGCGCCAGCAGCCAAGCGGAGGGAAGGCTCTACGAGCAGTACTTC. This codes for CASSQAEGRLYEQYF.

The V and J genes are TRBV2 and TRBJ2-3; 8 bases fit TRBD2. CDR1 SNHLY and CDR2 FYNNEI come from the germline V gene. The CDR3 consists of 15 residues. Trimming took 5 bases from V and 5 from J; bases not matched to a gene: 9. CDR3 in amino acids: CASSRLASRGDTQYF. CDR3 DNA: TGTGCCAGCAGTAGACTAGCGTCGAGGGGAGATACGCAGTATTTT.

V and J are TRBV28 and TRBJ2-3; 8 nucleotides align to TRBD1. The CDR3 is 17 amino acids. V lost 0 bases to trimming and J lost 7 bases; unmatched junction nucleotides: 12. CDR1 is MDHEN and CDR2 is SYDVKM in the germline V gene. CDR3 loop: CASSLWGTRGRGYTQYF. DNA of the CDR3: TGTGCCAGCAGTTTATGGGGCACCAGGGGGCGCGGATATACGCAGTATTTT.

This clonotype was seen a few times. The V call is TRBV4-3, the J call TRBJ1-4; D unclear. V lost 0 bases to trimming and J lost 8 bases, with 7 bases between them. The CDR3 is 13 residues long. CDR1 is LGHNA and CDR2 is YSLEER in the germline V gene. The CDR3, as DNA: TGCGCCAGCAGCCAAGAGAGGCGGGAAAAACTGTTTTTT. This gives the protein CASSQERREKLFF.

The chain carries TRBV20-1 and TRBJ2-7; 8 bases line up with TRBD1. The CDR3 covers 13 residues. Germline V gene data show CDR1 as DFQATT and CDR2 as SNEGSKA (reference sequence). Germline trimming cut 3 bases from V and 1 base from J; bases unmatched to any gene: 2. In DNA form, the CDR3 reads TGCAGTGCTAGGGACAGGGAATCCTACGAGCAGTACTTC. It codes for CSARDRESYEQYF.

In this sample, this clonotype turned up a few times. The chain links TRBV20-1 to TRBJ2-3; 9 bases fit TRBD2. This CDR3 has 16 residues. Germline lookup yields CDR1 DFQATT and CDR2 SNEGSKA (reference sequence). The J segment lost 6 bases and the V segment lost 1 base, leaving 11 bases of the junction unmatched. This CDR3 is CSARGGLAGVADTQYF. The CDR3 coding sequence is TGCAGTGCTAGAGGGGGATTAGCGGGGGTAGCGGATACGCAGTATTTT.

The genes are TRBV6-6 and TRBJ2-7, with a weak D call TRBD2 (6 bases). The CDR3 sequence is 17 residues long. The germline V and J ends were trimmed by 4 bases and 6 bases, with 25 bases remaining between them. Germline V gene lookup returns CDR1 MNHNY and CDR2 SVGAGI (reference sequence). This CDR3 is CASSLPQTRTILFEQYF. The DNA of the CDR3 is TGTGCCAGCAGTTTACCCCAGACTAGAACCATTCTATTCGAGCAGTACTTC.

V and J are TRBV7-2 and TRBJ2-3; possible D gene TRBD2, 6 bases. The ends were cut back, 0 bases at V and 0 bases at J, with 16 bases in the middle. Germline V CDR1 and CDR2: SGHTA, FQGNSA. The CDR3 has 18 residues. The CDR3 is CASSLALTSRGSTDTQYF. Here the CDR3 DNA reads TGTGCCAGCAGCTTAGCTTTAACGTCCCGGGGGAGCACAGATACGCAGTATTTT.

This clonotype turned up a few times. The genes are TRBV7-6 and TRBJ2-7; D is unclear. V shed 5 bases and J shed 7 bases, with 15 bases lying between them. The germline CDR1 and CDR2 sequences are SGHVS and FNYEAQ. CDR3 length: 13 residues. The CDR3 loop reads CASSPQYGREQYF. In nucleotides, the CDR3 is TGTGCCAGCAGCCCCCAATACGGACGAGAGCAGTACTTC.

V gene TRBV24-1 combines with J gene TRBJ2-7; 10 bases are a match to TRBD2. CDR3 length equals 13 residues. Germline values: CDR1 KGHDR, CDR2 SFDVKD. J gave up 3 bases and V 5 bases, and 0 bases lay outside the gene matches. The CDR3 loop is CATSASGGYEQYF. The CDR3 nucleotides are TGTGCCACCAGTGCTAGCGGGGGCTACGAGCAGTACTTC.

This clonotype was picked up a small number of times. The gene calls are TRBV20-1 and TRBJ2-2; TRBD2 matches 9 bases. The germline V gene encodes CDR1 DFQATT and CDR2 SNEGSKA (reference sequence). This CDR3 has 17 residues. J lost 2 bases, V lost 0 bases, and 7 bases had no gene match. CDR3 in DNA: TGCAGTGCTAGAGATCAGGCTAGCGGGACCAACACCGGGGAGCTGTTTTTT. This encodes CSARDQASGTNTGELFF.

This clonotype came up a few times. This chain connects TRBV4-1 to TRBJ2-4; either TRBD1 or TRBD2 may supply D (5 bases each). V lost 1 base, J lost 13 bases, and 17 bases lay in between. Per germline, CDR1 MGHRA and CDR2 YSYEKL. This CDR3 has 14 amino acids. The CDR3 coding sequence is TGCGCCAGCAGCCAAGGGGACCGCATTTGGGAGCAGTACTTC. This sequence encodes CASSQGDRIWEQYF.

This rearrangement joins TRBV28 to TRBJ1-5; D is perhaps TRBD1 (6 bases). V was clipped by 7 bases and J by 3 bases, with 22 bases between them. This CDR3 is built from 17 residues. Germline CDR1 and CDR2: MDHEN and SYDVKM. The CDR3 here is CASITPGGGRHNQPQHF. The CDR3 DNA reads TGTGCCAGCATTACTCCCGGGGGGGGGCGACACAATCAGCCCCAGCATTTT.

The chain links TRBV20-1 to TRBJ2-2; D gene ambiguous. CDR3 length equals 13 residues. Trimming removed 0 bases from V and 5 bases from J, with 7 bases in between. CDR1 is DFQATT and CDR2 is SNEGSKA in the germline V gene (reference sequence). CDR3 nucleotides: TGCAGTGCTAGAGACAGCCTAACCGGGGAGCTGTTTTTT. Residues: CSARDSLTGELFF.

The chain uses TRBV2 and TRBJ2-5; 7 bases match TRBD1. There are 14 residues in the CDR3. The germline CDR1 and CDR2 sequences are SNHLY and FYNNEI. With 7 bases clipped from V and 1 base from J, the junction kept 6 bases outside the gene matches. Written as DNA, the CDR3 is TGTGCCAGCATTCCCAGGACAGGCCAAGAGACCCAGTACTTC. Translated: CASIPRTGQETQYF. Drawing the rest from reference TRBV2 and TRBJ2-5, the complete variable domain is EPEVTQTPSHQVTQMGQEVILRCVPISNHLYFYWYRQILGQKVEFLVSFYNNEISEKSEIFDDQFSVERPDGSNFTLKIRSTKLEDSAMYFCASIPRTGQETQYFGPGTRLLVL.

For this clonotype: The junction does not match germline at one end; this may be a read error. J is TRBJ1-4 and V is TRBV3-1; TRBD1 might be the D (5 bases). Germline V CDR1 and CDR2: LGHDT, YNNKEL (reference sequence). The CDR3 runs 14 residues. CDR3 region: CASSQQDTNEELFF. The DNA of the CDR3 is TGTGCCAGCAGCCAACAGGACACGAATGAAGAACTGTTTTTT.

V gene TRBV20-1 combines with J gene TRBJ2-3; D might be TRBD2 (7 bases). Germline V gene sequence: CDR1 DFQATT, CDR2 SNEGSKA (reference sequence). V lost 3 bases to trimming and J lost 2 bases, with 18 bases between them. The CDR3 is 16 residues long. This chain's CDR3 is CSASRIGGRDTDTQYF. DNA of the CDR3: TGCAGTGCTAGCCGCATCGGGGGGCGCGACACAGATACGCAGTATTTT.

The V and J genes are TRBV13 and TRBJ2-1; TRBD2 matches at 10 bases. Germline V lookup: CDR1 PRHDT, CDR2 FYEKMQ (reference sequence). V dropped 3 bases and J dropped 9; count of bases not matched to a gene: 5. The CDR3 is made up of 14 amino acids. The CDR3 is CASSLGLATGEQFF. CDR3 nucleotide sequence: TGTGCCAGCAGCTTGGGACTAGCGACAGGTGAGCAGTTCTTC. Using reference TRBV13 and TRBJ2-1 for the parts outside the CDR3, the full variable domain is AAGVIQSPRHLIKEKRETATLKCYPIPRHDTVYWYQQGPGQDPQFLISFYEKMQSDKGSIPDRFSAQQFSDYHSELNMSSLELGDSALYFCASSLGLATGEQFFGPGTRLTVL.

This clonotype has only a few counts. This chain links TRBV2 with TRBJ1-6, with D tentatively TRBD1 (6 bases). Germline V gene sequence: CDR1 SNHLY, CDR2 FYNNEI. CDR3 size: 17 residues. Trimming shortened V by 8 bases and J by 0 bases, and 17 bases separated the two germline ends. The CDR3 reads CASRVAPGDSYNSPLHF. In DNA form, the CDR3 reads TGTGCCAGCCGGGTTGCTCCAGGGGACTCCTATAATTCACCCCTCCACTTT.